This T cell receptor (beta chain) was captured in a study of cytomegalovirus exposure and HLA in healthy donors. PCR employed 60 Vbeta and 13 Jbeta primers. The repertoire was sequenced with immunoSEQ multiplex PCR; TCRdb's copy has only in-frame clones and lacks some. In the table there are approximately 210,000 clones, about 79% of which are singletons. V was clipped by 7 bases and J by 3 bases, with 19 bases between them. CDR1 is PRHDT and CDR2 is FYEKMQ in the germline V gene (reference sequence). CDR3 size: 15 residues. The gene calls are TRBV13 and TRBJ2-7, with D uncertain. The source material was PBMCs. The source is a male donor in good health and CMV-seronegative. As DNA, the CDR3 is TGTGCCAGCACCTCTTATCACAGACGGTTCTACGAGCAGTACTTC. It yields the protein CASTSYHRRFYEQYF.